What follows are 9 T cell receptor beta chains derived from one specimen sequenced in a study of radiotherapy plus CTLA-4 blockade in lung cancer. Sequencing used immunoSEQ multiplex PCR; TCRdb keeps in-frame clones, though not all of them. The sample yields roughly 50,000 clones, approximately 90% seen once. The sample consisted of peripheral blood, taken from a patient treated with radiotherapy plus ipilimumab. The origin of the receptors is a human donor with non-small cell lung cancer whose response to radiotherapy plus ipilimumab could not be evaluated.

The chain combines TRBV7-2 with TRBJ1-3; the D gene is possibly TRBD1 (5 bases). V was shortened by 1 base and J by 0 bases, with 7 bases between the two germline ends. CDR1 and CDR2 (germline): SGHTA, FQGNSA. The CDR3 covers 15 residues. The CDR3 sequence is CASSLVGGSGNTIYF. CDR3 nucleotide sequence: TGTGCCAGCAGCTTAGTGGGGGGCTCTGGAAACACCATATATTTT.

This chain connects TRBV5-4 to TRBJ2-1, with 10 bases lining up with TRBD1. The CDR3 is made up of 13 amino acids. The V and J ends lost 5 bases and 8 bases, in that order; junction bases with no gene match: 4. Germline V gives CDR1 SGHNT, CDR2 YYREEE (reference sequence). The CDR3 here is CASRTGGKDEQFF. The CDR3 DNA reads TGTGCCAGCAGGACAGGGGGCAAGGATGAGCAGTTCTTC.

The rearrangement uses TRBV10-3 and TRBJ2-5; TRBD2 matches 12 bases. The DNA end favors TRBJ2-7, so the J call may be wrong. The CDR3 contains 14 residues. The V gene's germline CDR1 is ENHRY and CDR2 SYGVKD. The CDR3 region is CAIRWTSGDNEQYF. DNA for the CDR3: TGTGCCATCAGGTGGACTAGCGGGGACAACGAGCAGTACTTC.

J is TRBJ2-5 and V is TRBV5-1; D might be TRBD1 (6 bases). Germline V gives CDR1 SGHRS, CDR2 YFSETQ. There are 16 residues in the CDR3. The ends were cut back, 0 bases at V and 3 bases at J, with 15 bases in the middle. This CDR3 is CASSLAAGDREETQYF. The CDR3 nucleotides read TGCGCCAGCAGCTTGGCGGCAGGGGACCGGGAAGAGACCCAGTACTTC.

The genes are TRBV28 and TRBJ2-3; D may be TRBD1 (5 bases). The CDR3 runs 13 residues. Trimming took 5 bases from V and 5 from J, leaving 11 bases between them. Germline V gives CDR1 MDHEN, CDR2 SYDVKM. The CDR3 nucleotides read TGTGCCAGCAGTAAAGGGGCAATAGATACGCAGTATTTT. Translating gives CASSKGAIDTQYF. Based on the CDR3 plus reference TRBV28 and TRBJ2-3, the full variable domain is DVKVTQSSRYLVKRTGEKVFLECVQDMDHENMFWYRQDPGLGLRLIYFSYDVKMKEKGDIPEGYSVSREKKERFSLILESASTNQTSMYLCASSKGAIDTQYFGPGTRLTVL.

The V call is TRBV5-1, the J call TRBJ2-7, with 7 bases lining up with TRBD1. In germline, CDR1 is SGHRS, CDR2 YFSETQ. The junction had 11 bases not matched to a gene; V was cut back by 4 bases and J by 7 bases. The CDR3 runs 14 residues. The CDR3 coding sequence is TGCGCCAGCAGCACTGGACAGGCCCCTGGGGAGCAGTACTTC. This sequence encodes CASSTGQAPGEQYF.

The chain couples TRBV28 to TRBJ2-1, with 10 positions matching TRBD2. V trimming: 3 bases; J trimming: 3 bases; junction bases outside the gene matches: 2. The germline V gene encodes CDR1 MDHEN and CDR2 SYDVKM. The CDR3 runs to 15 residues. The CDR3 protein is CASSFWTSGYNEQFF. The CDR3 bases are TGTGCCAGCAGTTTTTGGACTAGCGGCTACAATGAGCAGTTCTTC. The whole variable domain, filled in from reference TRBV28 and TRBJ2-1, reads DVKVTQSSRYLVKRTGEKVFLECVQDMDHENMFWYRQDPGLGLRLIYFSYDVKMKEKGDIPEGYSVSREKKERFSLILESASTNQTSMYLCASSFWTSGYNEQFFGPGTRLTVL.

The rearrangement links TRBV5-1 to TRBJ2-2; 8 nucleotides line up with TRBD1. This CDR3 comprises 17 residues. CDR1 and CDR2 from the germline V gene are SGHRS and YFSETQ. J gave up 6 bases and V 2 bases, and 12 bases lay outside the gene matches. CDR3 amino acids: CASSFMAGGYLAGELFF. In nucleotides, the CDR3 is TGCGCCAGCAGCTTTATGGCAGGGGGCTATTTGGCCGGGGAGCTGTTTTTT.

V and J are TRBV5-1 and TRBJ2-2; D may be TRBD1 (6 bases). Germline-derived CDR1 and CDR2 are SGHRS and YFSETQ. Deletions cut 5 bases from V and 2 bases from J, with 10 bases between. The CDR3 covers 14 residues. The CDR3 DNA reads TGCGCCAGCAGTCGGGACACCAACACCGGGGAGCTGTTTTTT. Encoded protein: CASSRDTNTGELFF.